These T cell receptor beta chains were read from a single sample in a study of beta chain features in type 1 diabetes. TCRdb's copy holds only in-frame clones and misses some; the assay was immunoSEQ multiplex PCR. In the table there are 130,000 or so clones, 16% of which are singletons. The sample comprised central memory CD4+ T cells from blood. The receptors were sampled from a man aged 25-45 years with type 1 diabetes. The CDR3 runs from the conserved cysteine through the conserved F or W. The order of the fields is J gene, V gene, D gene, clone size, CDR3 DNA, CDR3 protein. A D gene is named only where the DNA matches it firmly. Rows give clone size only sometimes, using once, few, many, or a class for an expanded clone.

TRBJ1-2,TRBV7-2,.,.,TGTGCCAGCAGCGAGGGAGAGGTTTATGGCTACACCTTC,CASSEGEVYGYTF
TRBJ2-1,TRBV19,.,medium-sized,TGTGCCAGTAGTGCGAGGGGCGGCTCCTACAATGAGCAGTTCTTC,CASSARGGSYNEQFF
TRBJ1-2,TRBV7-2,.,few,TGTGCCAGCACCTGGGGGGGATATGGCTACACCTTC,CASTWGGYGYTF
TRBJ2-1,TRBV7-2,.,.,TGTGCCAGCAGCTCCTTGGGGGGAATCCGTGAGCAGTTCTTC,CASSSLGGIREQFF
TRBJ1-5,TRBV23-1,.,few,TGCGCCAGCAGTCAAAGGGGAATACCCCAGCATTTT,CASSQRGIPQHF
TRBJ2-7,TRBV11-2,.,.,TGTGCCAGCAGCAGTAGGTGGGGGCTGCGGGAGCAGTACTTC,CASSSRWGLREQYF
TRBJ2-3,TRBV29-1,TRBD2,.,TGCAGCGTTGTCCAGAGCGGGGCCACAGATACGCAGTATTTT,CSVVQSGATDTQYF
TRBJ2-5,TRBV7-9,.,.,TGTGCCACCGGGAATACTAGTCAGGAGACCCAGTACTTC,CATGNTSQETQYF
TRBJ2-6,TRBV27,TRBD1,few,TGTGCCAGCAGTCCCACAGGGGCCTCCTCTGGGGCCAACGTCCTGACTTTC,CASSPTGASSGANVLTF
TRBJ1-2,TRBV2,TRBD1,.,TGTGCCAGCAGTGATCGTGGGACAGGGCTGGATGGCTACACCTTC,CASSDRGTGLDGYTF
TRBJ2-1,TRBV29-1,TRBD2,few,TGCAGCGTTGGGCGGACTAGCGGGGGGAATGAGCAGTTCTTC,CSVGRTSGGNEQFF